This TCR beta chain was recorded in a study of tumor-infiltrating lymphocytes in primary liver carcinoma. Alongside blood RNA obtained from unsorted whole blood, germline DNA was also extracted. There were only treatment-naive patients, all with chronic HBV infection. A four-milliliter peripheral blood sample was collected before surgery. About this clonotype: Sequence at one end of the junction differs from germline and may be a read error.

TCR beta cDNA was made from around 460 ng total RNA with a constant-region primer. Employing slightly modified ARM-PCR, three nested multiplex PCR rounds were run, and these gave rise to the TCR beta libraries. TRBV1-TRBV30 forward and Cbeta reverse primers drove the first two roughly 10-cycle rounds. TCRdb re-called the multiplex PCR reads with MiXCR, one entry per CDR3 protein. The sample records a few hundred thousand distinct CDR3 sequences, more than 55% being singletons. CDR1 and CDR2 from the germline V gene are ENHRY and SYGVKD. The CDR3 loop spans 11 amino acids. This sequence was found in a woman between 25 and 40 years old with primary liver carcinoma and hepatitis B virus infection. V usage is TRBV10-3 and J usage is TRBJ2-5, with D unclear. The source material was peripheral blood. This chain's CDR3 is CAISQQETQHF. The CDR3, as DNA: TGTGCCATCTCCCAACAAGAGACCCAGCACTTC.